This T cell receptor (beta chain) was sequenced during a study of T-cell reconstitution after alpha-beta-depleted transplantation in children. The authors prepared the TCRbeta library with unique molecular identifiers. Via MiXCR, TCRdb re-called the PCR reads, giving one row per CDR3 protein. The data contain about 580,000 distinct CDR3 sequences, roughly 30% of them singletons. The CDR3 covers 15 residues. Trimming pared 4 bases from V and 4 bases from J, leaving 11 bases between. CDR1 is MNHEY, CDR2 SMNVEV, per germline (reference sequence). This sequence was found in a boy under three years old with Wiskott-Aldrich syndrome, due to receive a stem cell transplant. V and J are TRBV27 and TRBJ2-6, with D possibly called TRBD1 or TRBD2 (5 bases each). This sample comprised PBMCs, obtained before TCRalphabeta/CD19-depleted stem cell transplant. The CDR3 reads CASSSTGAGANVLTF. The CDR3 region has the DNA TGTGCCAGCAGTTCAACCGGGGCCGGGGCCAACGTCCTGACTTTC.